This TCR beta chain was found in a study of post-analysis software for immune sequencing data. Study context: The study covered relapsing-remitting, secondary progressive and progressive-relapsing courses of multiple sclerosis.

Germline V CDR1 and CDR2: MNHEY, SVGAGI. CDR3 length: 13 amino acids. To note about this clonotype: Its antigen is as yet unknown. Germline and junction disagree at one end, which may indicate a read error.

Prepared libraries of TCR beta cDNA carried unique molecular identifiers. TCRdb redid the calling of the PCR reads with MiXCR, one entry per CDR3 protein. The sample has 550,000 to 700,000 distinct CDR3 sequences, around 40% seen once. Study-wide results and limits: Multiple sclerosis patients showed significantly lower normalized Chao1 diversity than controls did. Strong same-batch co-clustering of samples appeared with F measure clustering. With TRBV5-6, TRBV5-1 and TRBV20-1 included, 4 or 5 TRBV segments were more frequent in patients than in controls.

The sequence came from a girl aged 10-17 years with multiple sclerosis. Specimen: blood. The chain joins TRBV6-5 to TRBJ1-2; perhaps TRBD1 as D (5 bases). The CDR3 region is CASRYSGFYGYTF. CDR3 bases: TGTGCCAGCAGATACTCAGGGTTCTACGGCTACACCTTC.